Shown below are 22 T cell receptor beta chains from a single sample sequenced in a study of STAT5B mutations in CD4+ large granular lymphocyte leukemia. Assay used: immunoSEQ multiplex PCR; TCRdb lists only in-frame clones, some missing. The sample holds about 36,000 clones, approximately 72% seen once. The sequenced sample was CD4+ T cells from blood buffy coats. The receptor source for this set is a human donor in good health.

The chain is built from TRBV18 and TRBJ2-7; the match to TRBD2 covers 8 bases. The junction had 4 bases not matched to a gene; V was cut back by 0 bases and J by 3 bases. This CDR3 comprises 15 residues. Germline CDR1 reads KGHSH; CDR2 reads LQKENI. This chain's CDR3 is CASSPPSTSGYEQYF. The CDR3 DNA reads TGTGCCAGCTCACCACCTTCTACTAGCGGCTACGAGCAGTACTTC.

The CDR3 coding sequence is TGCGCCAGCAGCTTGGGGACAGGGCTTAGCACAGATACGCAGTATTTT. This translates into CASSLGTGLSTDTQYF. This chain joins TRBV5-1 and TRBJ2-3, with 8 bases matching TRBD1. Germline CDR1 reads SGHRS; CDR2 reads YFSETQ. This CDR3 is 16 amino acids long. The trim removed 0 bases at V and 0 bases at J, leaving 3 bases unmatched.

This chain uses TRBV2 with TRBJ1-4, with D possibly matching TRBD1 (5 bases). The V and J ends lost 9 bases and 7 bases respectively, with 15 bases between them. There are 13 residues in the CDR3. Germline-derived CDR1 and CDR2 are SNHLY and FYNNEI. CDR3 region: CARNGGTGEKLFF. The CDR3 nucleotides read TGTGCCAGAAACGGAGGGACTGGTGAAAAACTGTTTTTT. The full variable domain, its missing parts supplied by reference TRBV2 and TRBJ1-4, is EPEVTQTPSHQVTQMGQEVILRCVPISNHLYFYWYRQILGQKVEFLVSFYNNEISEKSEIFDDQFSVERPDGSNFTLKIRSTKLEDSAMYFCARNGGTGEKLFFGSGTQLSVL.

The chain uses TRBV7-9 and TRBJ1-2; no clear D gene. Germline assignment: CDR1 SEHNR and CDR2 FQNEAQ (reference sequence). Trimming cost V 1 base and J 3 bases, with 15 bases left between them. The CDR3 has 16 residues. The CDR3 DNA is TGTGCCAGCAGCTTAGGTGTGGGTACCGGTGACTATGGCTACACCTTC. Its translation is CASSLGVGTGDYGYTF.

Points on this clone: At one of its ends the junction is not consistent with the germline gene, which may arise from a read error. The chain links TRBV7-8 to TRBJ1-2; D gene ambiguous. The CDR3 runs 18 residues. Germline-derived CDR1 and CDR2 are SGHVS and FQNEAQ. CDR3 sequence: CASSLALSDFPSNYGYTF. CDR3 sequence (DNA): TGTGCCAGCAGCCTAGCCCTGTCAGACTTCCCATCGAACTATGGCTACACCTTC. The variable domain in full, completed from reference TRBV7-8 and TRBJ1-2, reads GAGVSQSPRYKVAKRGQDVALRCDPISGHVSLFWYQQALGQGPEFLTYFQNEAQLDKSGLPSDRFFAERPEGSVSTLKIQRTQQEDSAVYLCASSLALSDFPSNYGYTFGSGTRLTVV.

The chain combines TRBV6-5 with TRBJ2-7; 10 bases are a match to TRBD2. There are 14 residues in the CDR3. Unmatched junction bases numbered 3, after V lost 7 bases and J lost 0 bases. Germline lookup yields CDR1 MNHEY and CDR2 SVGAGI. CDR3 sequence: CASISGGTSYEQYF. The DNA of the CDR3 is TGTGCCAGCATTAGCGGGGGGACCTCCTACGAGCAGTACTTC.

The V call is TRBV5-1, the J call TRBJ2-7, with 11 bases lining up with TRBD2. CDR3 length: 15 amino acids. J was trimmed by 7 bases and V by 3 bases; bases with no gene match: 9. The germline V gene has CDR1 SGHRS and CDR2 YFSETQ. In nucleotides, the CDR3 is TGCGCCAGCAGCTCAGAACCGACTAGCGGGGATGAGCAGTACTTC. Protein product: CASSSEPTSGDEQYF.

The chain couples TRBV9 to TRBJ1-4; D is ambiguous. The CDR3 consists of 14 residues. V lost 0 bases to trimming and J lost 3 bases, with 6 bases between them. Germline-derived CDR1 and CDR2 are SGDLS and YYNGEE. This CDR3 is CASSVGLPNEKLFF. The CDR3 region has the DNA TGTGCCAGCAGCGTAGGACTGCCTAATGAAAAACTGTTTTTT.

This chain connects TRBV6-4 to TRBJ2-3; 16 nucleotides align to TRBD2. Germline lookup yields CDR1 MRHNA and CDR2 SNTAGT. The CDR3 runs to 19 residues. V lost 7 bases to trimming and J lost 8 bases; unmatched junction nucleotides: 18. The CDR3 here is CASILHSPGTSGRATTQYF. CDR3 DNA: TGTGCCAGCATTTTACATTCTCCCGGGACTAGCGGGAGGGCCACTACGCAGTATTTT.

This chain links TRBV30 with TRBJ2-5; 9 bases agree with TRBD1. The CDR3 loop spans 15 amino acids. Germline CDR1 reads GTSNPN; CDR2 reads SVGIG (reference sequence). The V and J ends lost 4 bases and 7 bases, in that order; junction bases with no gene match: 13. CDR3 coding DNA: TGTGCCTGGAAAAGACAGGGGGACGGGTTGGGGACCCAGTACTTC. This codes for CAWKRQGDGLGTQYF.

This clone has only a few counts. The rearrangement joins TRBV5-1 to TRBJ1-2; unclear D gene. CDR3 length: 12 residues. Trimming removed 3 bases at V and 6 bases at J, with 9 bases between. Germline values: CDR1 SGHRS, CDR2 YFSETQ. The CDR3 loop reads CASSSTKDGYTF. CDR3 DNA: TGCGCCAGCAGCTCAACAAAGGATGGCTACACCTTC.

This chain links TRBV12-5 with TRBJ1-4; D possibly corresponds to TRBD1 (5 bases). Germline V lookup: CDR1 LGHNT, CDR2 FRNRAP. V was cut by 0 bases and J by 8 bases, with 16 bases left in between. The CDR3 covers 16 residues. CDR3 coding DNA: TGTGCTAGTGGTTTGGTACTCGGGGCCCTGGGAGAAAAACTGTTTTTT. Protein: CASGLVLGALGEKLFF.

This clone was recorded once. The chain carries TRBV28 and TRBJ1-5, with 9 bases fitting TRBD1. The CDR3 has 16 amino acids. Germline CDR1 is MDHEN and CDR2 is SYDVKM. The ends lost 5 bases at V and 0 bases at J; junction bases unmatched: 5. The CDR3 protein is CASSLGTGNSNQPQHF. The CDR3, as DNA: TGTGCCAGCAGTCTAGGGACAGGGAATAGCAATCAGCCCCAGCATTTT.

This clone was counted a single time. The V and J genes are TRBV5-4 and TRBJ2-1; TRBD1 matches 7 bases. The CDR3 is 15 residues long. With V trimmed by 4 bases and J by 0 bases, 4 bases remained unmatched. The germline V gene has CDR1 SGHNT and CDR2 YYREEE (reference sequence). This CDR3 reads CASSLQGSSYNEQFF. CDR3 sequence (DNA): TGTGCCAGCAGCCTACAGGGGAGCTCCTACAATGAGCAGTTCTTC. Supplemented by reference TRBV5-4 and TRBJ2-1, the full variable domain reads ETGVTQSPTHLIKTRGQQVTLRCSSQSGHNTVSWYQQALGQGPQFIFQYYREEENGRGNFPPRFSGLQFPNYSSELNVNALELDDSALYLCASSLQGSSYNEQFFGPGTRLTVL.

The chain is built from TRBV10-2 and TRBJ2-2, with a possible D match to TRBD1 (6 bases). CDR1 is WSHSY, CDR2 SAAADI, per germline. The CDR3 is 15 amino acids. Trimming pared 6 bases from V and 2 bases from J, leaving 13 bases between. CDR3 protein: CASRVDRLNTGELFF. In nucleotides, the CDR3 is TGCGCCAGCAGAGTAGACAGGTTAAACACCGGGGAGCTGTTTTTT.

The genes are TRBV6-5 and TRBJ1-1, with D possibly matching TRBD1 (6 bases). The CDR3 has 14 amino acids. V was shortened by 6 bases and J by 2 bases, with 13 bases between the two germline ends. The germline CDR1 and CDR2 sequences are MNHEY and SVGAGI. CDR3 coding DNA: TGTGCCAGCAGCCCTGGGACATTCAACACTGAAGCTTTCTTT. Translating it yields CASSPGTFNTEAFF.

The chain is built from TRBV4-1 and TRBJ2-3; D ambiguous. Trimming cost V 5 bases and J 0 bases, with 9 bases left between them. In germline, CDR1 is MGHRA, CDR2 YSYEKL. The CDR3 runs 14 residues. As DNA, the CDR3 is TGCGCCAGCAGCTCGGGCGGTAGCACAGATACGCAGTATTTT. Protein sequence: CASSSGGSTDTQYF.

The rearrangement joins TRBV5-1 to TRBJ2-1, with a weak D call TRBD1 (7 bases). This CDR3 has 13 residues. V lost 3 bases and J 8 bases, leaving 12 bases between the germline ends. Per germline, CDR1 SGHRS and CDR2 YFSETQ. The CDR3 protein is CASSSTGRHEQFF. The CDR3 coding sequence is TGCGCCAGCAGCTCGACAGGGAGGCATGAGCAGTTCTTC.

The chain carries TRBV21-1 and TRBJ1-5. TRBV21-1 counts as a pseudogene. The length of the CDR3 is 13 residues. In DNA, the CDR3 is TGTGCCCGTAGAGGGGACCTCAATCAGCCCCAGCATTTT. Residues: CARRGDLNQPQHF.

V usage is TRBV4-1 and J usage is TRBJ2-6; 7 bases are shared with TRBD1. Germline CDR1 reads MGHRA; CDR2 reads YSYEKL. After removal of 4 bases from V and 4 bases from J, the junction contained 7 bases not matched to a gene. This CDR3 contains 16 residues. The CDR3 DNA follows: TGCGCCAGCAGCCCTACAGGGGTCCCAGGGGCCAACGTCCTGACTTTC. Translation: CASSPTGVPGANVLTF.

This clone came up once. The chain employs TRBV10-3 and TRBJ2-1, with 8 bases identical to TRBD2. After removal of 5 bases from V and 5 bases from J, the junction contained 5 bases not matched to a gene. Germline assignment: CDR1 ENHRY and CDR2 SYGVKD. There are 14 residues in the CDR3. The chain's CDR3 is CAISRLAGNNEQFF. In nucleotides, the CDR3 is TGTGCCATCAGTAGATTAGCGGGGAACAATGAGCAGTTCTTC.

This chain uses TRBV29-1 with TRBJ2-3; D is perhaps TRBD1 (5 bases). Germline V lookup: CDR1 SQVTM, CDR2 ANQGSEA. The CDR3 spans 11 residues. Trimming removed 4 bases from V and 4 bases from J, with 6 bases in between. CDR3 DNA: TGCAGCGTTGGCAGGGCAGATACGCAGTATTTT. This codes for CSVGRADTQYF.